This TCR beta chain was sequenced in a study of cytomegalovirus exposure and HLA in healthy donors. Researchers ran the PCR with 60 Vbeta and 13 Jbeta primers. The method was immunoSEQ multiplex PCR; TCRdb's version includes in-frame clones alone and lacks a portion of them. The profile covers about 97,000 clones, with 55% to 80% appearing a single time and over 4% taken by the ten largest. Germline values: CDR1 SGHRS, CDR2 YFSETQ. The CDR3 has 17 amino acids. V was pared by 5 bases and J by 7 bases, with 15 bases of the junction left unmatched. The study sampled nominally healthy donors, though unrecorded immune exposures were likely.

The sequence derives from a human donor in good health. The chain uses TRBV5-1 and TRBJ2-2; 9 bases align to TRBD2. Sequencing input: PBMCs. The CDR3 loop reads CASRWSSGSPEGGELFF. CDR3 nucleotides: TGCGCCAGCAGATGGAGTAGCGGGAGCCCGGAGGGCGGGGAGCTGTTTTTT. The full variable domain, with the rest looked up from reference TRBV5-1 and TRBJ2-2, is KAGVTQTPRYLIKTRGQQVTLSCSPISGHRSVSWYQQTPGQGLQFLFEYFSETQRNKGNFPGRFSGRQFSNSRSEMNVSTLELGDSALYLCASRWSSGSPEGGELFFGEGSRLTVL.